Each of the 20 T cell receptor beta chains below was sequenced from the same sample in a study of yellow fever vaccine responses in identical twins. One entry per CDR3 protein, called by TCRdb with MiXCR from the RT-PCR reads. This sample has about 14,000 distinct CDR3 sequences, with 65% to 85% found just once. Sequenced material: T cells from blood (PBMCs), unsorted or a sorted subset (not recorded which), taken before or after yellow fever vaccination (not recorded which). All receptors come from a woman in her late teens or twenties who received the yellow fever vaccine.

DNA for the CDR3: TGTGCCAGCAACAGAGACAAAATCACTGAAGCTTTCTTT. Protein: CASNRDKITEAFF. The chain carries TRBV12-3 or TRBV12-4 and TRBJ1-1; no reliable D call. V lost 7 bases and J 4 bases, leaving 13 bases between the germline ends. CDR3 size: 13 residues.

The genes are TRBV7-9 and TRBJ1-2; unclear D gene. The CDR3 spans 12 residues. The V end was cut by 4 bases, the J end by 4 bases, with 7 bases between. CDR1 is SEHNR and CDR2 is FQNEAQ in the germline V gene (reference sequence). The CDR3 is CASSYPSYGYTF. CDR3 nucleotides: TGTGCCAGCAGCTACCCTAGCTATGGCTACACCTTC.

The chain uses TRBV29-1 and TRBJ2-3; D ambiguous. The V gene's germline CDR1 is SQVTM and CDR2 ANQGSEA. V lost 7 bases and J 6 bases, leaving 17 bases between the germline ends. The CDR3 has 13 residues. The CDR3 region is CSGSSSTWDTQYF. The DNA of the CDR3 is TGCAGCGGATCCTCCTCCACGTGGGATACGCAGTATTTT.

J is TRBJ1-5 and V is TRBV6-2 or TRBV6-3; maybe TRBD1 (5 bases). The CDR3 loop spans 15 amino acids. V was cut by 0 bases and J by 1 base, with 7 bases left in between. From germline, CDR1 is MNHEY and CDR2 SVGEGT. The CDR3 protein is CASSYSRDSNQPQHF. CDR3 DNA: TGTGCCAGCAGTTACTCGCGGGACAGCAATCAGCCCCAGCATTTT.

This chain joins TRBV2 and TRBJ1-1; 8 nucleotides match TRBD1. CDR1 SNHLY and CDR2 FYNNEI come from the germline V gene. Losses at the gene ends were 3 bases for V and 3 bases for J; bases not matched to a gene: 0. This CDR3 is 13 amino acids long. CDR3 coding DNA: TGTGCCAGCAGTGAGGACAGGGACACTGAAGCTTTCTTT. Its translation: CASSEDRDTEAFF. Based on the CDR3 plus reference TRBV2 and TRBJ1-1, the full variable domain is EPEVTQTPSHQVTQMGQEVILRCVPISNHLYFYWYRQILGQKVEFLVSFYNNEISEKSEIFDDQFSVERPDGSNFTLKIRSTKLEDSAMYFCASSEDRDTEAFFGQGTRLTVV.

The CDR3, as DNA: TGCAGTGCTCCCGACTCTGGGGCCAACGTCCTGACTTTC. As protein: CSAPDSGANVLTF. The V call is TRBV20-1, the J call TRBJ2-6; D gene uncertain. The CDR3 has 13 residues. V was pared by 5 bases and J by 0 bases, with 5 bases between. The germline CDR1 and CDR2 sequences are DFQATT and SNEGSKA (reference sequence).

The chain recombines TRBV4-1 with TRBJ2-7; 10 nucleotides line up with TRBD2. The germline V gene has CDR1 MGHRA and CDR2 YSYEKL. With 1 base clipped from V and 6 bases from J, the junction kept 6 bases outside the gene matches. The CDR3 is made up of 15 amino acids. In nucleotides, the CDR3 is TGCGCCAGCAGCCAAGGGCTAGCGGGAGCAGGCGAGCAGTACTTC. Protein sequence: CASSQGLAGAGEQYF.

The chain combines TRBV20-1 with TRBJ1-4, with 8 bases matching TRBD1. V shed 6 bases, J shed 7 bases, and the junction held 10 bases outside the gene matches. CDR3 length equals 14 residues. The germline gives CDR1 DFQATT, CDR2 SNEGSKA (reference sequence). CDR3 sequence: CSAPDQGAGEKLFF. CDR3 nucleotides: TGCAGTGCACCCGACCAGGGGGCAGGTGAAAAACTGTTTTTT.

The rearrangement joins TRBV11-1 to TRBJ2-7, with D unclear. CDR1 and CDR2 (germline): SGHAT, FQDESV (reference sequence). This CDR3 is built from 11 residues. V was cut by 1 base and J by 5 bases, with 3 bases left in between. The CDR3 nucleotides read TGTGCCAGCAGCTTAGAGGACGAGCAGTACTTC. Its translation: CASSLEDEQYF.

The chain uses TRBV15 and TRBJ2-7, with D perhaps given as TRBD1 or TRBD2 (5 bases each). This CDR3 comprises 16 residues. Germline V gives CDR1 LNHNV, CDR2 YYDKDF (reference sequence). V lost 0 bases, J lost 4 bases, and 16 bases lay in between. CDR3 nucleotide sequence: TGTGCCACCAGCAGAGATTCCCGGGACGGACTTTACGAGCAGTACTTC. It encodes CATSRDSRDGLYEQYF. Full variable domain (remainder filled in from reference TRBV15 and TRBJ2-7): DAMVIQNPRYQVTQFGKPVTLSCSQTLNHNVMYWYQQKSSQAPKLLFHYYDKDFNNEADTPDNFQSRRPNTSFCFLDIRSPGLGDTAMYLCATSRDSRDGLYEQYFGPGTRLTVT.

This chain joins TRBV2 and TRBJ1-1; possible D gene TRBD1, 6 bases. The length of the CDR3 is 13 residues. In germline, CDR1 is SNHLY, CDR2 FYNNEI. The V gene lost 6 bases and the J gene lost 4 bases, with 12 bases spanning the gap. This chain's CDR3 is CASRHRDTTEAFF. In nucleotides, the CDR3 is TGTGCCAGCAGACACAGGGATACCACTGAAGCTTTCTTT.

The genes are TRBV29-1 and TRBJ1-2; 8 bases agree with TRBD1. The CDR3 runs 15 residues. Trimming took 3 bases from V and 6 from J; bases not matched to a gene: 12. The germline V gene has CDR1 SQVTM and CDR2 ANQGSEA. CDR3 bases: TGCAGCGTTGATAGCCAGGGGGCGACGGAGAATGGCTACACCTTC. Residues: CSVDSQGATENGYTF. The full variable domain, in which reference TRBV29-1 and TRBJ1-2 provide the parts outside the CDR3, is SAVISQKPSRDICQRGTSLTIQCQVDSQVTMMFWYRQQPGQSLTLIATANQGSEATYESGFVIDKFPISRPNLTFSTLTVSNMSPEDSSIYLCSVDSQGATENGYTFGSGTRLTVV.

J is TRBJ1-1 and V is TRBV3-1, with D unclear. V shed 2 bases and J shed 8 bases, with 12 bases lying between them. Germline V CDR1 and CDR2: LGHDT, YNNKEL (reference sequence). The CDR3 loop spans 13 amino acids. The CDR3 DNA sequence: TGTGCCAGCAGCCAACGGGTCTCCGGCGAAGCTTTCTTT. It codes for CASSQRVSGEAFF.

The rearrangement uses TRBV10-3 and TRBJ2-7, with 9 bases identical to TRBD2. Germline V gene lookup returns CDR1 ENHRY and CDR2 SYGVKD. Losses at the gene ends were 10 bases for V and 3 bases for J; bases not matched to a gene: 19. The CDR3 is 17 residues long. The CDR3 is CATTPSGGRDGGYEQYV. CDR3 in DNA: TGTGCCACCACCCCCAGCGGGGGGAGGGATGGAGGCTACGAGCAGTACGTC.

CDR3 loop: CSVEPGRDEQFF. CDR3 DNA sequence: TGCAGCGTTGAACCAGGACGAGATGAGCAGTTCTTC. The chain carries TRBV29-1 and TRBJ2-1; D ambiguous. Germline V gene lookup returns CDR1 SQVTM and CDR2 ANQGSEA. With 2 bases removed from V and 8 bases from J, the gap between germline ends came to 10 bases. The CDR3 sequence is 12 residues long.

This clonotype showed up just once. The chain has TRBV9 and TRBJ1-1; a possible D gene is TRBD1 (6 bases). This CDR3 has 15 residues. V gave up 0 bases and J gave up 1 base, with 10 bases separating them. The germline V gene has CDR1 SGDLS and CDR2 YYNGEE. CDR3: CASSVGGAKNTEAFF. CDR3 DNA sequence: TGTGCCAGCAGCGTAGGGGGGGCTAAGAACACTGAAGCTTTCTTT.

The chain carries TRBV7-9 and TRBJ2-5; 8 bases are shared with TRBD1. Germline values: CDR1 SEHNR, CDR2 FQNEAQ (reference sequence). This CDR3 has 14 amino acids. The J segment lost 4 bases and the V segment lost 5 bases, leaving 6 bases of the junction unmatched. The CDR3 DNA is TGTGCCAGCAGCCCTCAGGGGGCGGGAGAGACCCAGTACTTC. Its translation: CASSPQGAGETQYF.

This chain links TRBV4-1 with TRBJ2-5, with D possibly matching TRBD1 (5 bases). Between the trimmed V and J ends, which lost 0 bases and 1 base, there was a span of 15 bases. CDR3 length: 17 residues. Germline V CDR1 and CDR2: MGHRA, YSYEKL. CDR3 nucleotides: TGCGCCAGCAGCCAAGATCGGAGTTCCAGGGCCCAAGAGACCCAGTACTTC. Its translation is CASSQDRSSRAQETQYF.

This sequence joins TRBV12-3 or TRBV12-4 and TRBJ1-1; perhaps TRBD1 as D (5 bases). With 0 bases removed from V and 6 bases from J, the gap between germline ends came to 8 bases. The CDR3 extends over 13 amino acids. CDR3 amino acids: CASSLAPTAEAFF. In DNA, the CDR3 is TGTGCCAGCAGTTTAGCGCCGACAGCTGAAGCTTTCTTT.

The chain carries TRBV4-3 and TRBJ2-7, with 8 positions matching TRBD1. This CDR3 region has 14 residues. Germline-derived CDR1 and CDR2 are LGHNA and YSLEER. Germline trimming cut 1 base from V and 2 bases from J; bases unmatched to any gene: 1. CDR3 sequence (DNA): TGCGCCAGCAGCCAAGGGACAGGGCCCTACGAGCAGTACTTC. Protein sequence: CASSQGTGPYEQYF.